This passage covers 18 T cell receptor beta chains from one sample sequenced in a study of identifying expanded T cells in peripheral blood. Produced via immunoSEQ multiplex PCR; TCRdb's table is partial and in-frame only. The data show roughly 96,000 clones, with roughly 88% seen just once and around 5.9% held by the top ten. Sequencing was performed on blood. The receptors originated from a person aged 18 to 75 in good health.

The chain recombines TRBV6-1 with TRBJ1-1; unclear D gene. V gave up 7 bases and J gave up 2 bases, with 11 bases separating them. Germline CDR1 and CDR2: MNHNS and SASEGT. The CDR3 spans 13 residues. The CDR3 DNA reads as TGTGCCAGCATAGGCGGGTCAAACACTGAAGCTTTCTTT. It specifies CASIGGSNTEAFF.

V and J are TRBV5-6 and TRBJ1-2, with D possibly being TRBD1 (5 bases). The ends were cut back, 6 bases at V and 10 bases at J, with 13 bases in the middle. CDR1 and CDR2 (germline): SGHDT, YYEEEE. The CDR3 covers 11 residues. CDR3 in amino acids: CASKGSGFYTF. CDR3 in DNA: TGTGCCAGCAAGGGGTCTGGCTTCTACACCTTC.

The chain employs TRBV19 and TRBJ2-1; the match to TRBD1 covers 8 bases. From germline, CDR1 is LNHDA and CDR2 SQIVND (reference sequence). This CDR3 is built from 14 residues. V was clipped by 5 bases and J by 10 bases; unmatched bases: 10. The CDR3 bases are TGTGCCAGTAGTGGGGTTGACAGGGGACGGGAGCAGTTCTTC. Translated: CASSGVDRGREQFF. Filled out from reference TRBV19 and TRBJ2-1, the complete variable domain reads DGGITQSPKYLFRKEGQNVTLSCEQNLNHDAMYWYRQDPGQGLRLIYYSQIVNDFQKGDIAEGYSVSREKKESFPLTVTSAQKNPTAFYLCASSGVDRGREQFFGPGTRLTVL.

The chain links TRBV5-1 to TRBJ2-1; tentative D call: TRBD2 (6 bases). CDR3 size: 16 residues. V was trimmed by 0 bases and J by 3 bases, leaving 13 bases between them. CDR1 and CDR2 (germline): SGHRS, YFSETQ. This chain's CDR3 is CASSLARDLLYNEQFF. The CDR3 DNA sequence: TGCGCCAGCAGCTTGGCCCGGGACTTGCTCTACAATGAGCAGTTCTTC.

V and J are TRBV10-1 and TRBJ2-2; the match to TRBD2 covers 7 bases. V lost 3 bases and J lost 1; bases outside the gene matches: 5. In germline, CDR1 is WNHNN, CDR2 SYGVQD (reference sequence). CDR3 length equals 16 residues. The CDR3 DNA sequence: TGCGCCAGCAGTGACAAGAAGCGGGGGAACACCGGGGAGCTGTTTTTT. Its translation is CASSDKKRGNTGELFF.

In DNA, the CDR3 is TGTGCCAGCAGCCAGACGACAGGGGGAAACACCATATATTTT. It specifies CASSQTTGGNTIYF. The chain uses TRBV27 and TRBJ1-3, with 7 nucleotides matching TRBD1. The V gene end was trimmed by 6 bases and the J gene end by 4 bases; junction bases not matched to a gene: 6. The CDR3 runs 14 residues. Germline loops: CDR1 MNHEY, CDR2 SMNVEV (reference sequence).

The chain has TRBV9 and TRBJ1-1; D perhaps matches TRBD1 (5 bases). This CDR3 has 15 residues. CDR1 and CDR2 from the germline V gene are SGDLS and YYNGEE. V was trimmed by 4 bases and J by 0 bases, leaving 13 bases between them. The CDR3 DNA reads as TGTGCCAGCAGCCCGGGCGGGGGAATGAACACTGAAGCTTTCTTT. As protein: CASSPGGGMNTEAFF.

V is TRBV6-5 and J is TRBJ1-1; weak D call: TRBD1 (5 bases). CDR3 length equals 13 residues. Germline assignment: CDR1 MNHEY and CDR2 SVGAGI. Trimming removed 8 bases from V and 4 bases from J, with 14 bases in between. DNA of the CDR3: TGTGCCAGCTGGAGAGGGGAAATCACTGAAGCTTTCTTT. Residues: CASWRGEITEAFF.

This clone occurred once. The chain combines TRBV4-1 with TRBJ2-1, with 7 positions matching TRBD2. J was trimmed by 5 bases and V by 2 bases; bases with no gene match: 6. Germline loops: CDR1 MGHRA, CDR2 YSYEKL. The CDR3 totals 15 residues. CDR3 sequence reads: CASSQSGTVNNEQFF. CDR3 DNA sequence: TGCGCCAGCAGCCAAAGCGGGACGGTAAACAATGAGCAGTTCTTC.

The chain employs TRBV23-1 and TRBJ1-6, with 11 bases identical to TRBD1. TRBV23-1 is an open reading frame whose function is uncertain. The CDR3 is 18 amino acids. The junction had 14 bases not matched to a gene; V was cut back by 6 bases and J by 7 bases. CDR3 in amino acids: CASRPPGQGVDPNSPLHF. DNA for the CDR3: TGCGCCAGCAGGCCACCGGGACAGGGGGTCGATCCGAATTCACCCCTCCACTTT.

The gene calls are TRBV5-1 and TRBJ2-1; the match to TRBD2 covers 9 bases. The CDR3 sequence is 15 residues long. Germline V gene lookup returns CDR1 SGHRS and CDR2 YFSETQ. With 0 bases clipped from V and 4 bases from J, the junction kept 2 bases outside the gene matches. The chain's CDR3 is CASSLGLAVYNEQFF. The DNA of the CDR3 is TGCGCCAGCAGCTTGGGACTAGCGGTTTACAATGAGCAGTTCTTC.

In its sample, this clone was seen a few times. CDR3 DNA: TGCGCCAGCAGCCAAAGACTCCTCGGACGGAACGAGCAGTACTTC. Translation: CASSQRLLGRNEQYF. V is TRBV4-1 and J is TRBJ2-7; D is unclear. V gave up 2 bases and J gave up 5 bases, with 16 bases separating them. The CDR3 has 15 residues. Germline CDR1 and CDR2: MGHRA and YSYEKL.

The genes are TRBV30 and TRBJ2-5; D not resolved. Looked up from germline, CDR1 is GTSNPN and CDR2 is SVGIG (reference sequence). CDR3 size: 12 residues. Trimming removed 2 bases from V and 1 base from J, with 5 bases in between. The CDR3 DNA is TGTGCCTGGAGTAGGTCCCAAGAGACCCAGTACTTC. Amino acid sequence: CAWSRSQETQYF.

The CDR3 is CASSAGGGADTQYF. The CDR3 DNA reads as TGTGCCAGCTCCGCGGGAGGGGGTGCAGATACGCAGTATTTT. The chain is built from TRBV25-1 and TRBJ2-3; 9 nucleotides agree with TRBD2. CDR3 size: 14 residues. CDR1 is MGHDK, CDR2 SYGVNS, per germline. The V segment lost 8 bases and the J segment 4 bases; nucleotides outside the gene matches: 7.

V and J are TRBV7-8 and TRBJ2-6, with D hard to call. The germline V gene has CDR1 SGHVS and CDR2 FQNEAQ. V lost 0 bases and J lost 0, with 15 bases in between. CDR3 length equals 19 residues. CDR3 nucleotides: TGTGCCAGCAGCTTAGCGATAGGCAGCCTCCACTCTGGGGCCAACGTCCTGACTTTC. It codes for CASSLAIGSLHSGANVLTF.

J is TRBJ1-1 and V is TRBV19; no definite D call. This CDR3 spans 14 amino acids. The germline V gene has CDR1 LNHDA and CDR2 SQIVND (reference sequence). V lost 4 bases to trimming and J lost 1 base, with 10 bases between them. The CDR3 loop reads CASSSRPKNTEAFF. DNA for the CDR3: TGTGCCAGTAGTAGCCGGCCCAAGAACACTGAAGCTTTCTTT.

V gene TRBV6-5 combines with J gene TRBJ1-2; 8 positions agree with TRBD1. The germline V gene has CDR1 MNHEY and CDR2 SVGAGI. The CDR3 covers 14 residues. V gave up 5 bases and J gave up 4 bases; unmatched junction bases: 6. This chain's CDR3 is CASSTLQGGYGYTF. The CDR3, as DNA: TGTGCCAGCAGTACCCTACAGGGGGGCTATGGCTACACCTTC.

The chain links TRBV25-1 to TRBJ2-1, with TRBD1 matching 11 bases. After removal of 4 bases from V and 5 bases from J, the junction contained 10 bases not matched to a gene. Germline V gives CDR1 MGHDK, CDR2 SYGVNS. The CDR3 is 17 amino acids. The CDR3 is CASSATRDRGNHNEQFF. CDR3 DNA sequence: TGTGCCAGCAGTGCTACAAGGGACAGGGGGAACCACAATGAGCAGTTCTTC.